The 24 T cell receptor beta chains given below trace back to one sample, sequenced in a study of CD8 T cells in Susac syndrome. When the RNA was reverse transcribed, random hexamers were used with an input of roughly 0.5 to 1 ug. Each CDR3 protein gets one entry after TCRdb re-called the immunoSEQ multiplex PCR reads with MiXCR. The table includes some 180,000 distinct CDR3 sequences, just under 95% detected once. Sequencing was done on a sample of CD4+ T cells from PBMCs. These receptors were obtained from a human donor in good health.

This chain links TRBV12-3 or TRBV12-4 with TRBJ2-2; D remains ambiguous. This CDR3 has 14 residues. Between the trimmed V and J ends, which lost 3 bases and 3 bases, there was a span of 8 bases. CDR3 DNA sequence: TGTGCCAGCAGTTTCCTACAGTACACCGGGGAGCTGTTTTTT. It translates to CASSFLQYTGELFF.

The rearrangement uses TRBV5-4 and TRBJ2-5, with 9 bases fitting TRBD2. Looked up from germline, CDR1 is SGHNT and CDR2 is YYREEE (reference sequence). V was pared by 1 base and J by 1 base, with 5 bases of the junction left unmatched. This CDR3 comprises 16 residues. CDR3 DNA sequence: TGTGCCAGCAGCTTGCCTTCGACTAGCGGCCAAGAGACCCAGTACTTC. It codes for CASSLPSTSGQETQYF.

The chain uses TRBV2 and TRBJ2-4, with D possibly TRBD1 on 6 matching bases. V was clipped by 5 bases and J by 2 bases, with 10 bases between them. Germline V gene lookup returns CDR1 SNHLY and CDR2 FYNNEI. The length of the CDR3 is 14 residues. The CDR3 spells CASSFRDTKNIQYF. Here the CDR3 DNA reads TGTGCCAGCAGTTTCCGGGACACCAAAAACATTCAGTACTTC.

This chain uses TRBV20-1 with TRBJ1-2; TRBD1 might be the D (6 bases). This CDR3 comprises 15 residues. V dropped 0 bases and J dropped 8 bases, with 19 bases sitting between them. The germline CDR1 and CDR2 sequences are DFQATT and SNEGSKA (reference sequence). The CDR3 sequence is CSARESGHAWEGYTF. In nucleotides, the CDR3 is TGCAGTGCTAGAGAGTCGGGACACGCTTGGGAGGGCTACACCTTC.

The sample holds one count of this clonotype. This chain joins TRBV29-1 and TRBJ2-5, with D possibly TRBD1 on 5 matching bases. CDR3 size: 12 residues. Germline lookup yields CDR1 SQVTM and CDR2 ANQGSEA. Trimming pared 4 bases from V and 4 bases from J, leaving 10 bases between. CDR3 amino acids: CSVVRGAETQYF. CDR3 nucleotides: TGCAGCGTTGTAAGGGGCGCAGAGACCCAGTACTTC.

The V call is TRBV30, the J call TRBJ2-7; TRBD1 matches 7 bases. The V segment lost 1 base and the J segment 6 bases; nucleotides outside the gene matches: 12. CDR3 length: 15 amino acids. Germline V gene sequence: CDR1 GTSNPN, CDR2 SVGIG (reference sequence). The CDR3 reads CAWSAPRTGIAEQYF. The CDR3 nucleotides are TGTGCCTGGAGTGCCCCCCGGACAGGCATCGCCGAGCAGTACTTC. Complete variable domain (other parts from reference TRBV30 and TRBJ2-7): SQTIHQWPATLVQPVGSPLSLECTVEGTSNPNLYWYRQAAGRGLQLLFYSVGIGQISSEVPQNLSASRPQDRQFILSSKKLLLSDSGFYLCAWSAPRTGIAEQYFGPGTRLTVT.

V is TRBV7-2 and J is TRBJ2-3, with TRBD1 as a possible D gene (6 bases). Germline V gives CDR1 SGHTA, CDR2 FQGNSA. The CDR3 covers 14 residues. Trimming removed 5 bases from V and 2 bases from J, with 11 bases in between. CDR3: CASSDGQNTDTQYF. The CDR3 DNA sequence: TGTGCCAGCAGCGATGGACAGAACACAGATACGCAGTATTTT.

The chain uses TRBV5-1 and TRBJ2-3; 11 bases fit TRBD1. The germline gives CDR1 SGHRS, CDR2 YFSETQ. After removal of 1 base from V and 4 bases from J, the junction contained 2 bases not matched to a gene. The length of the CDR3 is 15 residues. The CDR3 protein is CASSLRTGGADTQYF. The CDR3 nucleotides read TGCGCCAGCAGCTTGCGGACAGGGGGCGCAGATACGCAGTATTTT.

The chain couples TRBV5-1 to TRBJ2-7, with TRBD1 identical over 8 bases. This CDR3 has 14 amino acids. J was trimmed by 3 bases and V by 5 bases; bases with no gene match: 7. Germline V gives CDR1 SGHRS, CDR2 YFSETQ. The CDR3: CASSPQGGLYEQYF. The CDR3 DNA reads as TGCGCCAGCAGTCCACAGGGGGGTCTCTACGAGCAGTACTTC.

CDR3 residues: CASSMQVRDEQFF. As DNA, the CDR3 is TGTGCCAGCAGCATGCAGGTTCGGGATGAGCAGTTCTTC. J is TRBJ2-1 and V is TRBV9; no reliable D call. Germline CDR1 is SGDLS and CDR2 is YYNGEE. The CDR3 extends over 13 amino acids. Trimming removed 4 bases from V and 8 bases from J, with 13 bases in between.

The chain combines TRBV30 with TRBJ2-7, with 7 positions matching TRBD2. Germline assignment: CDR1 GTSNPN and CDR2 SVGIG (reference sequence). The CDR3 loop spans 12 amino acids. The junction had 5 bases not matched to a gene; V was cut back by 7 bases and J by 2 bases. The CDR3 nucleotides are TGTGCCTTCAGTACTAGCGCCTACGAGCAGTACTTC. Translating it yields CAFSTSAYEQYF.

The chain has TRBV27 and TRBJ1-2; TRBD1 aligns across 9 bases. The germline V gene has CDR1 MNHEY and CDR2 SMNVEV (reference sequence). V dropped 3 bases and J dropped 8; count of bases not matched to a gene: 10. CDR3 size: 15 residues. The CDR3 nucleotides read TGTGCCAGCAGTTTTTCCCGGGGACAGGGTAGAGGCTACACCTTC. Translating it yields CASSFSRGQGRGYTF.

The chain recombines TRBV14 with TRBJ2-7; tentatively, D is TRBD2 (6 bases). Between the trimmed V and J ends, which lost 0 bases and 6 bases, there was a span of 15 bases. This CDR3 is built from 15 residues. CDR1 is SGHDN, CDR2 FVKESK, per germline. CDR3 amino acids: CASSQDWTGVREQYF. The CDR3 bases are TGTGCCAGCAGCCAAGATTGGACGGGAGTTCGCGAGCAGTACTTC.

The J gene is TRBJ2-5, the V gene TRBV28; D remains ambiguous. The germline CDR1 and CDR2 sequences are MDHEN and SYDVKM. This CDR3 spans 13 amino acids. Trimming removed 3 bases at V and 5 bases at J, with 10 bases between. This chain's CDR3 is CASSFRPRETQYF. The DNA of the CDR3 is TGTGCCAGCAGTTTTCGGCCGCGGGAGACCCAGTACTTC.

The chain is built from TRBV24-1 and TRBJ1-2; D is ambiguous. The V end was cut by 4 bases, the J end by 3 bases, with 5 bases between. The length of the CDR3 is 12 residues. CDR1 is KGHDR and CDR2 is SFDVKD in the germline V gene. The CDR3 region is CATSEGYYGYTF. CDR3 sequence (DNA): TGTGCCACCAGTGAAGGGTACTATGGCTACACCTTC.

The rearrangement uses TRBV7-2 and TRBJ2-7, with a weak D call TRBD2 (5 bases). Trimming removed 1 base from V and 4 bases from J, with 11 bases in between. The CDR3 runs to 14 residues. Germline V gene data show CDR1 as SGHTA and CDR2 as FQGNSA. The CDR3 coding sequence is TGTGCCAGCAGCTTAGAAGGGAGAGGGTACGAGCAGTACTTC. Amino acids: CASSLEGRGYEQYF.

The gene calls are TRBV15 and TRBJ1-2; D remains unclear. CDR1 and CDR2 (germline): LNHNV, YYDKDF (reference sequence). CDR3 length equals 16 residues. Trimming took 0 bases from V and 0 from J, leaving 11 bases between them. In nucleotides, the CDR3 is TGTGCCACCAGCAGAGATCGTAGCCGACCTAACTATGGCTACACCTTC. Its translation: CATSRDRSRPNYGYTF. The entire variable domain, with the rest obtained from reference TRBV15 and TRBJ1-2, is as follows: DAMVIQNPRYQVTQFGKPVTLSCSQTLNHNVMYWYQQKSSQAPKLLFHYYDKDFNNEADTPDNFQSRRPNTSFCFLDIRSPGLGDTAMYLCATSRDRSRPNYGYTFGSGTRLTVV.

CDR3 amino acids: CASSITSAYYNEQFF. CDR3 DNA: TGTGCCAGCAGTATTACTAGCGCATATTACAATGAGCAGTTCTTC. The rearrangement uses TRBV6-2 or TRBV6-3 and TRBJ2-1, with 7 bases lining up with TRBD2. With V trimmed by 5 bases and J by 4 bases, 8 bases remained unmatched. CDR1 and CDR2 from the germline V gene are MNHEY and SVGEGT. The CDR3 has 15 amino acids.

This clonotype was recorded once. V gene TRBV3-1 combines with J gene TRBJ2-4; D not certain. V was clipped by 1 base and J by 9 bases, with 10 bases between them. This CDR3 contains 13 residues. Germline V CDR1 and CDR2: LGHDT, YNNKEL (reference sequence). For the CDR3, the DNA is TGTGCCAGCAGCCAAGTGCCGGAAAGCATTCAGTACTTC. Translated: CASSQVPESIQYF.

This chain joins TRBV6-5 and TRBJ2-7, with D maybe TRBD2 (5 bases). The CDR3 spans 16 residues. V lost 1 base and J 4 bases, leaving 17 bases between the germline ends. Germline lookup yields CDR1 MNHEY and CDR2 SVGAGI. CDR3 protein: CASSYWRSRGGYEQYF. In DNA, the CDR3 is TGTGCCAGCAGTTACTGGCGGTCCCGAGGAGGTTACGAGCAGTACTTC.

V usage is TRBV15 and J usage is TRBJ2-7, with a tentative D call TRBD2 (5 bases). This CDR3 spans 16 amino acids. With 0 bases removed from V and 0 bases from J, the gap between germline ends came to 12 bases. The germline CDR1 and CDR2 sequences are LNHNV and YYDKDF (reference sequence). Here the CDR3 DNA reads TGTGCCACCAGCAGAGATGGGAGCGTGGGCTCCTACGAGCAGTACTTC. It codes for CATSRDGSVGSYEQYF.

This chain joins TRBV5-1 and TRBJ2-7; 8 nucleotides line up with TRBD2. The length of the CDR3 is 15 residues. CDR1 and CDR2 (germline): SGHRS, YFSETQ. V lost 4 bases and J lost 2; bases outside the gene matches: 8. The CDR3 loop is CASSPSGSPPYEQYF. The CDR3 coding sequence is TGCGCCAGCAGCCCGAGCGGGAGTCCCCCCTACGAGCAGTACTTC.

V and J are TRBV3-1 and TRBJ2-7; TRBD1 matches at 7 bases. CDR3 length equals 13 residues. Germline CDR1 is LGHDT and CDR2 is YNNKEL (reference sequence). With 6 bases clipped from V and 0 bases from J, the junction kept 2 bases outside the gene matches. The CDR3 DNA is TGTGCCAGCAGGGGGACAGCCTCCTACGAGCAGTACTTC. This gives the protein CASRGTASYEQYF.

A single count supports this clonotype. V gene TRBV30 combines with J gene TRBJ2-3; TRBD2 agrees at 7 bases. After removal of 8 bases from V and 1 base from J, the junction contained 6 bases not matched to a gene. Germline V gene lookup returns CDR1 GTSNPN and CDR2 SVGIG (reference sequence). The CDR3 contains 13 residues. CDR3 DNA sequence: TGTGCCAACCGGGACTACCGCACAGATACGCAGTATTTT. Encoded protein: CANRDYRTDTQYF.